Given below is one TCR beta chain in context. TCRdb's table, derived via immunoSEQ multiplex PCR, lists solely in-frame clones and lacks some. The data hold 99,000 or so clones, with about four fifths observed a single time. The data originate from a study of blood T cell repertoires in COVID-19. There are 13 residues in the CDR3. Germline V CDR1 and CDR2: WSHSY, SAAADI. The germline V and J ends were trimmed by 10 bases and 1 base, with 12 bases remaining between them. Sequencing was done on a sample of peripheral blood. This clonotype was sampled from a woman in her 70s with acute or convalescent COVID-19. This chain uses TRBV10-2 with TRBJ2-3; tentatively, D is TRBD2 (5 bases). The CDR3 DNA is TGCGCCACCCTGCGAGCGGGCACAGATACGCAGTATTTT. Its protein is CATLRAGTDTQYF.